Listed below are T cell receptor beta chains from one sample, sequenced in a study of blood T cell repertoires in COVID-19. Assay: immunoSEQ multiplex PCR; the TCRdb copy retains only in-frame clones and omits some. The sample records 200,000 to 250,000 clones, roughly 85% being singletons. The sequenced material came from peripheral blood. The source of these receptors is a man aged 25-45 years who had recovered from COVID-19. CDR3s include the opening cysteine and the closing phenylalanine or tryptophan. D genes are given only for firm matches. Size values are once, few and many counts, or a class for expanded clones, and some rows have none.

J gene | clone size | V gene | D gene | CDR3 protein | CDR3 DNA
TRBJ2-7 | NA | TRBV29-1 | NA | CSAQGGNSYEQYF | TGCAGCGCTCAGGGGGGCAATAGTTACGAGCAGTACTTC
TRBJ1-5 | NA | TRBV7-9 | TRBD1 | CASSFDRGGQPQHF | TGTGCCAGCAGCTTCGACAGGGGTGGTCAGCCCCAGCATTTT
TRBJ1-5 | NA | TRBV30 | NA | CAWSVGPPRDYQPQHF | TGTGCCTGGAGTGTAGGGCCCCCCAGGGATTATCAGCCCCAGCATTTT
TRBJ1-1 | once | TRBV9 | NA | CASSPSRKRTEAFF | TGTGCCAGCAGCCCCTCCCGGAAGAGGACTGAAGCTTTCTTT
TRBJ2-1 | NA | TRBV7-9 | TRBD2 | CASSPQGLASGEQFF | TGTGCCAGCAGCCCCCAGGGACTAGCATCCGGGGAGCAGTTCTTC
TRBJ2-4 | once | TRBV2 | TRBD1 | CASSEAVTGTGGKNIQYF | TGTGCCAGCAGTGAAGCGGTCACCGGGACAGGGGGCAAAAACATTCAGTACTTC
TRBJ2-3 | NA | TRBV9 | TRBD2 | CASSHASGRTDTQYF | TGTGCCAGCAGCCACGCTAGCGGACGCACAGATACGCAGTATTTT
TRBJ1-1 | few | TRBV5-6 | NA | CASSLDREAFF | TGTGCCAGCAGCTTGGACAGGGAAGCTTTCTTT
TRBJ2-1 | NA | TRBV6-5 | NA | CASSRTANNEQFF | TGTGCCAGCAGTAGGACAGCCAACAATGAGCAGTTCTTC
TRBJ2-7 | NA | TRBV19 | NA | CASSIRRSYEQYF | TGTGCCAGTAGTATCCGGAGAAGCTACGAGCAGTACTTC
TRBJ2-7 | NA | TRBV5-6 | NA | CASSWVSLASEQYF | TGTGCCAGCAGCTGGGTTAGCCTAGCCTCCGAGCAGTACTTC
TRBJ2-5 | NA | TRBV5-1 | NA | CASSGGVGFGETQYF | TGCGCCAGCAGCGGCGGGGTGGGGTTCGGAGAGACCCAGTACTTC
TRBJ1-1 | few | TRBV9 | NA | CASHGRLATEAFF | TGTGCCTCCCACGGGAGGTTGGCCACTGAAGCTTTCTTT
TRBJ2-7 | NA | TRBV6-2/TRBV6-3 | TRBD1 | CASSTTGYAYEQYF | TGTGCCAGCAGTACGACAGGGTATGCCTACGAGCAGTACTTC
TRBJ2-1 | few | TRBV7-8 | TRBD2 | CASSRGGAGASYNEQFF | TGTGCCAGCAGCCGCGGGGGGGCCGGAGCATCCTACAATGAGCAGTTCTTC
TRBJ2-1 | NA | TRBV11-2 | NA | CASSLSFGSGEQFF | TGTGCCAGCAGCTTATCCTTCGGATCAGGGGAGCAGTTCTTC
TRBJ2-7 | many | TRBV6-2/TRBV6-3 | NA | CASSPSEPNEQYF | TGTGCCAGCAGTCCCTCGGAGCCAAACGAGCAGTACTTC